These T cell receptor beta chains were read from a single sample in a study of T-cell reconstitution after alpha-beta-depleted transplantation in children. TCRdb reanalysed the PCR reads using MiXCR and keeps one entry per CDR3 protein. The sample holds a few hundred thousand distinct CDR3 sequences, around 25% seen once. The sample was PBMCs, mostly from graft donor cells, taken 180 days after TCRalphabeta/CD19-depleted stem cell transplant. The receptors shown here come from a male patient between 5 and 17 years old who had a stem cell transplant for acute lymphoblastic leukemia, so the T cells may come from the graft donor. The CDR3 runs from the conserved cysteine through the conserved F or W. A D gene is named only where the DNA matches it firmly. The size field is filled for only some rows; it gives once, few, many or a size class.

d_call: TRBD2; v_call: TRBV27; clone_size: -; j_call: TRBJ2-5; cdr3_nt: TGTGCCAGCAGTTTAATTGGGTGGGAGGGCCTAGAGACCCAGTACTTC; cdr3_aa: CASSLIGWEGLETQYF
d_call: -; v_call: TRBV7-6; clone_size: few; j_call: TRBJ2-7; cdr3_nt: TGTGCCAGCAGCTTAACCAGGGCCTCCTACGAGCAGTACTTC; cdr3_aa: CASSLTRASYEQYF
d_call: -; v_call: TRBV27; clone_size: -; j_call: TRBJ2-4; cdr3_nt: TGTGCCAGCGCCCTGACGCTCAAAAACATTCAGTACTTC; cdr3_aa: CASALTLKNIQYF
d_call: -; v_call: TRBV21-1; clone_size: few; j_call: TRBJ2-5; cdr3_nt: TGTGCCAGCAGCCCCCGGACATGGGACAGGGGTTTCGGGACCCAGTACTTC; cdr3_aa: CASSPRTWDRGFGTQYF
d_call: -; v_call: TRBV20-1; clone_size: few; j_call: TRBJ2-7; cdr3_nt: TGCAGTGCTAGATTAACCTCCTACGAGCAGTACTTC; cdr3_aa: CSARLTSYEQYF
d_call: -; v_call: TRBV4-1; clone_size: few; j_call: TRBJ2-3; cdr3_nt: TGCGCCAGCAGCCAAGGGGCCCGGGAAGTAGATACGCAGTATTTT; cdr3_aa: CASSQGAREVDTQYF
d_call: TRBD1; v_call: TRBV27; clone_size: -; j_call: TRBJ2-4; cdr3_nt: TGTGCCAGCAGTTTAGGACAGGGTGGGGCGGTCAAAAACATTCAGTACTTC; cdr3_aa: CASSLGQGGAVKNIQYF
d_call: -; v_call: TRBV29-1; clone_size: many; j_call: TRBJ1-2; cdr3_nt: TGCAGCGTTCCCAGAAGTTATGGCTACACCTTC; cdr3_aa: CSVPRSYGYTF
d_call: -; v_call: TRBV9; clone_size: few; j_call: TRBJ2-5; cdr3_nt: TGTGCCAGCAGCGTAGACAGGGCCGAGACCCAGTACTTC; cdr3_aa: CASSVDRAETQYF
d_call: -; v_call: TRBV7-9; clone_size: -; j_call: TRBJ2-6; cdr3_nt: TGTGCCAGCAGAATATTTGCCTCTGGGGCCAACGTCCTGACTTTC; cdr3_aa: CASRIFASGANVLTF
d_call: -; v_call: TRBV7-3; clone_size: -; j_call: TRBJ2-3; cdr3_nt: TGTGCCAGCAGCTTAACTAGGGCCCTGGAGGCAGATACGCAGTATTTT; cdr3_aa: CASSLTRALEADTQYF
d_call: -; v_call: TRBV18; clone_size: -; j_call: TRBJ2-5; cdr3_nt: TGTGCCAGCTCACAGGAGTCCTGGAACCAAGAGACCCAGTACTTC; cdr3_aa: CASSQESWNQETQYF
d_call: -; v_call: TRBV5-1; clone_size: -; j_call: TRBJ1-5; cdr3_nt: TGCGCCAGCAGCTCCGGACCCAGCGGTAGTGGCAATCAGCCCCAGCATTTT; cdr3_aa: CASSSGPSGSGNQPQHF
d_call: -; v_call: TRBV28; clone_size: few; j_call: TRBJ2-5; cdr3_nt: TGTGCCAGCGCGCGCGGCCAGCCTACGGTGACCCAGTACTTC; cdr3_aa: CASARGQPTVTQYF
d_call: -; v_call: TRBV29-1; clone_size: -; j_call: TRBJ2-1; cdr3_nt: TGCAGCGTGGGAAAGAGGAACAATGAGCAGTTCTTC; cdr3_aa: CSVGKRNNEQFF
d_call: TRBD2; v_call: TRBV5-1; clone_size: few; j_call: TRBJ2-7; cdr3_nt: TGCGCCAGCAGCTTGGCTCGACTAGCGGGAGTCGGCGAGCAGTACTTC; cdr3_aa: CASSLARLAGVGEQYF
d_call: -; v_call: TRBV9; clone_size: few; j_call: TRBJ2-2; cdr3_nt: TGTGCCAGCAGCGTAGTCCAGGGATACCTGTTTTTT; cdr3_aa: CASSVVQGYLFF
d_call: TRBD2; v_call: TRBV2; clone_size: once; j_call: TRBJ2-7; cdr3_nt: TGTGCCAGCAGTGGCGCAGCGGGAGGGACCTACGAGCAGTACTTC; cdr3_aa: CASSGAAGGTYEQYF
d_call: -; v_call: TRBV7-3; clone_size: few; j_call: TRBJ2-1; cdr3_nt: TGTGCCAGCAGCGCCCCGGCGGGGGCTTACAATGAGCAGTTCTTC; cdr3_aa: CASSAPAGAYNEQFF
d_call: -; v_call: TRBV29-1; clone_size: -; j_call: TRBJ2-3; cdr3_nt: TGCAGCGTTGAATCCGGGAGCTCAGATACGCAGTATTTT; cdr3_aa: CSVESGSSDTQYF
d_call: TRBD1; v_call: TRBV7-7; clone_size: -; j_call: TRBJ2-5; cdr3_nt: TGTGCCAGCAGCCCGGCCCCGGGACAGGGGTTTGAGACCCAGTACTTC; cdr3_aa: CASSPAPGQGFETQYF
d_call: TRBD1; v_call: TRBV7-8; clone_size: -; j_call: TRBJ2-5; cdr3_nt: TGTGCCAGCAGCGGCCGACAGGGCGGTCAGACCCAGTACTTC; cdr3_aa: CASSGRQGGQTQYF
d_call: TRBD1; v_call: TRBV27; clone_size: few; j_call: TRBJ1-2; cdr3_nt: TGTGCCAGCAGTTTACTAGGGACAGGGCAGTATGGCTACACCTTC; cdr3_aa: CASSLLGTGQYGYTF
d_call: -; v_call: TRBV6-1; clone_size: few; j_call: TRBJ2-1; cdr3_nt: TGTGCCAGCAGCCCCCCGGGTGCCTACAATGAGCAGTTCTTC; cdr3_aa: CASSPPGAYNEQFF
d_call: -; v_call: TRBV20-1; clone_size: few; j_call: TRBJ1-2; cdr3_nt: TGCAGTGCCCCACAGGGTCTTGGCTATGGCTACACCTTC; cdr3_aa: CSAPQGLGYGYTF
d_call: -; v_call: TRBV11-1; clone_size: -; j_call: TRBJ2-1; cdr3_nt: TGTGCCAGCAGCTTACCCAGCTCGGGACGAGGTGAGCAGTTCTTC; cdr3_aa: CASSLPSSGRGEQFF
d_call: TRBD2; v_call: TRBV27; clone_size: -; j_call: TRBJ2-7; cdr3_nt: TGTGCCAGCAGTTTGCAGGGGGCTAGCGGGAGAATCGCGTCCTACGAGCAGTACTTC; cdr3_aa: CASSLQGASGRIASYEQYF
d_call: -; v_call: TRBV5-1; clone_size: many; j_call: TRBJ2-1; cdr3_nt: TGCGCCAGCAGCTTGTGGGGCGACAATGAGCAGTTCTTC; cdr3_aa: CASSLWGDNEQFF
d_call: -; v_call: TRBV10-2; clone_size: -; j_call: TRBJ1-2; cdr3_nt: TGCGCCAGCAGTGACGGGGAGGGTCTCAGATACGGCTACACCTTC; cdr3_aa: CASSDGEGLRYGYTF
d_call: TRBD1; v_call: TRBV12-3/TRBV12-4; clone_size: -; j_call: TRBJ2-2; cdr3_nt: TGTGCCTGCAGTTCCCTAACAGGGGTACTAAGAGTCACCGGGGAGCTGTTTTTT; cdr3_aa: CACSSLTGVLRVTGELFF
d_call: -; v_call: TRBV12-3/TRBV12-4; clone_size: few; j_call: TRBJ2-7; cdr3_nt: TGTGCCAGCAGTTTAGGGACTGCCTCAGGCGAGTACTTC; cdr3_aa: CASSLGTASGEYF
d_call: -; v_call: TRBV18; clone_size: few; j_call: TRBJ2-3; cdr3_nt: TGTGCCAGCTCACCCGCGCCAAGCACAGATACGCAGTATTTT; cdr3_aa: CASSPAPSTDTQYF
d_call: TRBD1; v_call: TRBV20-1; clone_size: few; j_call: TRBJ1-1; cdr3_nt: TGCAGTGCTAGGTCAGGGGGCGTGAACACTGAAGCTTTCTTT; cdr3_aa: CSARSGGVNTEAFF
d_call: -; v_call: TRBV7-8; clone_size: -; j_call: TRBJ2-7; cdr3_nt: TGTGCCAGCAGCTCCCCAACTAGTTACTTTTACGAGCAGTACTTC; cdr3_aa: CASSSPTSYFYEQYF
d_call: -; v_call: TRBV7-9; clone_size: few; j_call: TRBJ1-1; cdr3_nt: TGTGCCAGCACCGACAGTTACATTGAAGCTTTCTTT; cdr3_aa: CASTDSYIEAFF
d_call: -; v_call: TRBV14; clone_size: -; j_call: TRBJ1-6; cdr3_nt: TGTGCCAGCAGCCAGCGGAAGGTCGGATCACCCCTCCACTTT; cdr3_aa: CASSQRKVGSPLHF
d_call: TRBD2; v_call: TRBV7-7; clone_size: -; j_call: TRBJ2-3; cdr3_nt: TGTGCCAGCAGCTTGGGACCGGGACTAGCGGTGACAGATACGCAGTATTTT; cdr3_aa: CASSLGPGLAVTDTQYF
d_call: TRBD1; v_call: TRBV29-1; clone_size: few; j_call: TRBJ2-1; cdr3_nt: TGCAGCGTTCCTGGACAGGGGGCTTTGGAGTTCTTC; cdr3_aa: CSVPGQGALEFF
d_call: TRBD2; v_call: TRBV24-1; clone_size: few; j_call: TRBJ2-1; cdr3_nt: TGTGCCACCAGTCCAGGGACTAGCGTATACAATGAGCAGTTCTTC; cdr3_aa: CATSPGTSVYNEQFF
d_call: -; v_call: TRBV7-9; clone_size: -; j_call: TRBJ2-7; cdr3_nt: TGTGCCAGCAGCTTTCCAGGGAGAGGCTCCTACGAGCAGTACTTC; cdr3_aa: CASSFPGRGSYEQYF
d_call: TRBD1; v_call: TRBV20-1; clone_size: -; j_call: TRBJ2-5; cdr3_nt: TGCAGTGCCGGACAGGGGATAATGGAGACCCAGTACTTC; cdr3_aa: CSAGQGIMETQYF
d_call: -; v_call: TRBV6-1; clone_size: -; j_call: TRBJ2-5; cdr3_nt: TGTGCCAGCAGCCCTGTACCGTACCAAGAGACCCAGTACTTC; cdr3_aa: CASSPVPYQETQYF
d_call: TRBD2; v_call: TRBV15; clone_size: -; j_call: TRBJ2-1; cdr3_nt: TGTGCCACCAGCAGAGACTTACTAGCGGGAGGCTCCTACAATGAGCAGTTCTTC; cdr3_aa: CATSRDLLAGGSYNEQFF
d_call: -; v_call: TRBV5-1; clone_size: -; j_call: TRBJ2-3; cdr3_nt: TGCGCCAGCAGCTTGCAGGATGTGGGTACAGATACGCAGTATTTT; cdr3_aa: CASSLQDVGTDTQYF
d_call: -; v_call: TRBV5-8; clone_size: -; j_call: TRBJ1-5; cdr3_nt: TGTGCCAGCAGCTATACAGGTAGAAAAAATCAGCCCCAGCATTTT; cdr3_aa: CASSYTGRKNQPQHF
d_call: TRBD2; v_call: TRBV6-1; clone_size: many; j_call: TRBJ2-1; cdr3_nt: TGTGCCAGCTCAGCACTAGCGGTAAGGAACAATGAGCAGTTCTTC; cdr3_aa: CASSALAVRNNEQFF
d_call: TRBD2; v_call: TRBV5-1; clone_size: -; j_call: TRBJ2-1; cdr3_nt: TGCGCCAGCAGCTGGGGACTAGCGGGTCTCTACAATGAGCAGTTCTTC; cdr3_aa: CASSWGLAGLYNEQFF
d_call: -; v_call: TRBV11-3; clone_size: few; j_call: TRBJ2-7; cdr3_nt: TGTGCCAGCAGTATAGGAGGGAAGCAGTACTTC; cdr3_aa: CASSIGGKQYF
d_call: TRBD1; v_call: TRBV27; clone_size: few; j_call: TRBJ2-7; cdr3_nt: TGTGCCAGCAGTTACTCTTGGGACAGGGGGCCCTACGAGCAGTACTTC; cdr3_aa: CASSYSWDRGPYEQYF
d_call: TRBD2; v_call: TRBV14; clone_size: -; j_call: TRBJ2-7; cdr3_nt: TGTGCCAGCAGCCAAGATCGAGGGACTAGCTCCCACGAGCAGTACTTC; cdr3_aa: CASSQDRGTSSHEQYF
d_call: -; v_call: TRBV7-2; clone_size: -; j_call: TRBJ1-1; cdr3_nt: TGTGCCAGCAGCTTAGACAGGCGGAGGGCTGAAGCTTTCTTT; cdr3_aa: CASSLDRRRAEAFF
d_call: -; v_call: TRBV5-1; clone_size: -; j_call: TRBJ2-7; cdr3_nt: TGCGCCAGCAGCTTGGTTGTAGGGGGGTCCACCTACGAGCAGTACTTC; cdr3_aa: CASSLVVGGSTYEQYF
d_call: -; v_call: TRBV5-1; clone_size: few; j_call: TRBJ2-2; cdr3_nt: TGCGCCAGCAGCTTGGTACCCGGGCCGAACACCGGGGAGCTGTTTTTT; cdr3_aa: CASSLVPGPNTGELFF
d_call: TRBD2; v_call: TRBV4-1; clone_size: few; j_call: TRBJ2-1; cdr3_nt: TGCGCCAGCAGCCACCTATTTACTAGCGGGAGGGAAAATGAGCAGTTCTTC; cdr3_aa: CASSHLFTSGRENEQFF
d_call: -; v_call: TRBV6-5; clone_size: -; j_call: TRBJ2-4; cdr3_nt: TGTGCCAGCAGTTACAGAGACAAAAACATTCAGTACTTC; cdr3_aa: CASSYRDKNIQYF
d_call: TRBD2; v_call: TRBV4-1; clone_size: -; j_call: TRBJ2-1; cdr3_nt: TGCGCCAGCAGCCGTCCGGGACTAGTGGGGAATGAGCAGTTCTTC; cdr3_aa: CASSRPGLVGNEQFF
d_call: -; v_call: TRBV11-2; clone_size: -; j_call: TRBJ2-5; cdr3_nt: TGTGCCAGCAGCCTGGGACATCGGCTACAAGAGACCCAGTACTTC; cdr3_aa: CASSLGHRLQETQYF
d_call: TRBD1; v_call: TRBV30; clone_size: once; j_call: TRBJ1-5; cdr3_nt: TGTGCCTGGAGTGTTCCAGGACAGGGATTCAATCAGCCCCAGCATTTT; cdr3_aa: CAWSVPGQGFNQPQHF